A selection of T cell receptor beta chains follows, all from one sample in a study of blood T cell repertoires in COVID-19. Generated by immunoSEQ multiplex PCR, the TCRdb table keeps only in-frame clones and is missing some. Among around 200,000 clones listed, roughly 85% were seen once. The sample was PBMCs or T cells enriched from blood (not recorded which). Every receptor here comes from a man aged 40-55 years who had recovered from COVID-19. CDR3s include the opening cysteine and the closing phenylalanine or tryptophan. Fields, in order: CDR3 length, V gene, CDR3 protein.

cdr3_length: 13
v_call: TRBV18
cdr3_aa: CASSPPTGDEQYF

cdr3_length: 16
v_call: TRBV2
cdr3_aa: CASSVDVRVSGSPLHF

cdr3_length: 16
v_call: TRBV7-3
cdr3_aa: CASSIDRGRGGNIQYF

cdr3_length: 14
v_call: TRBV5-1
cdr3_aa: CASSFSRNTGELFF

cdr3_length: 13
v_call: TRBV7-3
cdr3_aa: CASSLGPTDTQYF

cdr3_length: 11
v_call: TRBV5-1
cdr3_aa: CASSVKNEQFF

cdr3_length: 14
v_call: TRBV27
cdr3_aa: CASSLSPNNYGYTF

cdr3_length: 18
v_call: TRBV4-3
cdr3_aa: CASSQDPTSGRNTGELFF

cdr3_length: 15
v_call: TRBV19
cdr3_aa: CASSIPQGARNEQFF

cdr3_length: 17
v_call: TRBV5-6
cdr3_aa: CASSLLGRAINRNEQFF

cdr3_length: 15
v_call: TRBV5-1
cdr3_aa: CASSLGGQESYGYTF

cdr3_length: 13
v_call: TRBV3-1/TRBV3-2
cdr3_aa: CASSQDPYYGYTF

cdr3_length: 15
v_call: TRBV5-1
cdr3_aa: CASSLDGEVGGELFF

cdr3_length: 15
v_call: TRBV6-5
cdr3_aa: CASRRTDGMNTEAFF

cdr3_length: 14
v_call: TRBV7-3
cdr3_aa: CASSLGTSGSPLHF

cdr3_length: 15
v_call: TRBV5-1
cdr3_aa: CASSLTALGYNEQFF

cdr3_length: 14
v_call: TRBV2
cdr3_aa: CASSNGVDKNIQYF

cdr3_length: 13
v_call: TRBV9
cdr3_aa: CASMPAGGIEQYF